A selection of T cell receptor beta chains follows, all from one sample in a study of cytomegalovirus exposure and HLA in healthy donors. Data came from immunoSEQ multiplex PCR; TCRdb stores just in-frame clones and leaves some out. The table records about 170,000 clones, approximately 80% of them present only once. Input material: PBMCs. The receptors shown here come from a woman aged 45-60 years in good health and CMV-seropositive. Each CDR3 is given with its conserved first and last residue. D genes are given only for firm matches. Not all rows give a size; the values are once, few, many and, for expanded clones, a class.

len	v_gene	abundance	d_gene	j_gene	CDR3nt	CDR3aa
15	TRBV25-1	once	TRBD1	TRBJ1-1	TGTGCCAGCAGTGAATATAGTGACAGGGTGCAAACAGCTTTCTTT	CASSEYSDRVQTAFF
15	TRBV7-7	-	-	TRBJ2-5	TGTGCTAGCAGCTTAGGGGGGGGCTACCAAGAGACCCAGTACTTC	CASSLGGGYQETQYF
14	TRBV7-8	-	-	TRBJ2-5	TGTGCCAGCGCCGAAGGATCAGGGCGAGAGACCCAGTACTTC	CASAEGSGRETQYF
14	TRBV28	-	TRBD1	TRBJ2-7	TGTGCCAGCAGTTTCCTGACAGGGCCCAGCGAGCAGTACTTC	CASSFLTGPSEQYF
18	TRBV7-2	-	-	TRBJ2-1	TGTGCCAGCAGCTACGGGGGTGGAGCGGTGAGCTCCTACAATGAGCAGTTCTTC	CASSYGGGAVSSYNEQFF
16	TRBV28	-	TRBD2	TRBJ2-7	TGTGCCAGCAGTTTCTCGCGGCGGGAGGGTTCCTACGAGCAGTACTTC	CASSFSRREGSYEQYF
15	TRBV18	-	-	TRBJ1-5	TGTGCCAGCTCCCTACCAGGCGGGAACAATCAGCCCCAGCATTTT	CASSLPGGNNQPQHF
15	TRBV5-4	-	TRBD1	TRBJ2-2	TGTGCCAGCAGTGGCGGCAGGGGGTTCACCGGGGAGCTGTTTTTT	CASSGGRGFTGELFF
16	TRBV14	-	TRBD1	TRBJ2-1	TGTGCCAGCAGGTCCCTACAGGGGGAGGCCTACAATGAGCAGTTCTTC	CASRSLQGEAYNEQFF
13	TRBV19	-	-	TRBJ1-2	TGTGCCAGTAGTATCAGGCGGGGGTATGGCTACACCTTC	CASSIRRGYGYTF
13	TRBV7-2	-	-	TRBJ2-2	TGTGCCAGCAGCTTAGCCGAGGCCGGGGAGCTGTTTTTT	CASSLAEAGELFF
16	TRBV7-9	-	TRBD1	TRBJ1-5	TGTGCCAGCAGCCACGGTCGACAGGGATGGCATCAGCCCCAGCATTTT	CASSHGRQGWHQPQHF
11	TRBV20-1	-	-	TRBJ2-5	TGCAGTGCCAGTTTACAGGGGACCCAGTACTTC	CSASLQGTQYF
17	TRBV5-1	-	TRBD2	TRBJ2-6	TGCGCCAGCAGCTCGGGCGGGACTAGCGCAGGGGCCAACGTCCTGACTTTC	CASSSGGTSAGANVLTF
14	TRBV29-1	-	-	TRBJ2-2	TGCAGCGTTGTAGGAGCGGGTAACACCGGGGAGCTGTTTTTT	CSVVGAGNTGELFF
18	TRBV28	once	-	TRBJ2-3	TGTGCCAGCAGGCGCATGGGGGGAGGCCGAACTAGCACAGATACGCAGTATTTT	CASRRMGGGRTSTDTQYF
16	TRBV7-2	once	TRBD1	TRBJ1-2	TGTGCCAGCAGCTTAACCTACTACGACAGGGGACATGGCTACACCTTC	CASSLTYYDRGHGYTF
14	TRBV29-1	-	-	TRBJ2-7	TGCAGCGTTTTTAGTCCCCGTGGCTCCTACGAGCAGTACTTC	CSVFSPRGSYEQYF
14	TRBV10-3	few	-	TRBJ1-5	TGTGCCATCAAGTCTGGCCCCGAAAATCAGCCCCAGCATTTT	CAIKSGPENQPQHF
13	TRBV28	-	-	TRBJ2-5	TGTGCCAGCAGTTTAGGGGCTCAAGAGACCCAGTACTTC	CASSLGAQETQYF
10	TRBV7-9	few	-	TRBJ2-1	TGTGCCAGCAGCCCGAGGGAGCAGTTCTTC	CASSPREQFF
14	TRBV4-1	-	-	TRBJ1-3	TGCGCCAGCAGCCAAGGCCAGGCTGGAAACACCATATATTTT	CASSQGQAGNTIYF
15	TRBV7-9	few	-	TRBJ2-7	TGTGCCAGCAGCTTAGTTGGGCAGGGTAGGCACGAGCAGTACTTC	CASSLVGQGRHEQYF
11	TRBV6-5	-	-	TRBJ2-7	TGTGCCAGCAGCTACCTAGGTCAGCAGTACTTC	CASSYLGQQYF
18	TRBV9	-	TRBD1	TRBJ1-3	TGTGCCAGCAGCGCGGCCGGGGGGGGGACAGACTCTGGAAACACCATATATTTT	CASSAAGGGTDSGNTIYF
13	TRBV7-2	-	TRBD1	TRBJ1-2	TGTGCCAGCACCGCCGACAGGGCGGGGGGCTACACCTTC	CASTADRAGGYTF
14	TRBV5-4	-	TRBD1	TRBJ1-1	TGTGCCAGCAGCTCCCCGACAGGGTACACTGAAGCTTTCTTT	CASSSPTGYTEAFF
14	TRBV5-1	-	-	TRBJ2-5	TGCGCCAGCTACCTCTCTTCGAGCGAAGAGACCCAGTACTTC	CASYLSSSEETQYF
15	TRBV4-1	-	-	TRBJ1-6	TGCGCCAGCAGCCAAGGGCTCTCCTATAATTCACCCCTCCACTTT	CASSQGLSYNSPLHF
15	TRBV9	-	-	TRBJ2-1	TGTGCCAGCAGCTCCGGGCAGGGGAGCTACAATGAGCAGTTCTTC	CASSSGQGSYNEQFF
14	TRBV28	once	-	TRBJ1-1	TGTGCCAGCTCTGTGCGGGGGGGGAACACTGAAGCTTTCTTT	CASSVRGGNTEAFF
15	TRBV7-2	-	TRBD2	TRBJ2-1	TGTGCCAGCCTACTTAGCGGGGGGGTCTACAATGAGCAGTTCTTC	CASLLSGGVYNEQFF
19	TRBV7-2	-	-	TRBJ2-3	TGTGCCAGCAGCTTTCCCATATGGCGGGCAGGTTTTGGGAGAGATACGCAGTATTTT	CASSFPIWRAGFGRDTQYF
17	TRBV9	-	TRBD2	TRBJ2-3	TGTGCCAGCAGCGCCTATCTGACTAGCGGGGTCACAGATACGCAGTATTTT	CASSAYLTSGVTDTQYF
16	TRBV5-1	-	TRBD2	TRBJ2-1	TGCGCCAGCAGCCCCCCGCGGGGGGCGTTTGACAATGAGCAGTTCTTC	CASSPPRGAFDNEQFF
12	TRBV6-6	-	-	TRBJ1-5	TGTGCCAGCAGTTACAGCGAACAGCCCCAGCATTTT	CASSYSEQPQHF
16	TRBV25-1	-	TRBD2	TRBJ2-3	TGTGCCAGCAGTGAATTAAGCGGGAGGAGCACAGATACGCAGTATTTT	CASSELSGRSTDTQYF
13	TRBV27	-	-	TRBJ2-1	TGTGCCAGCAGTTACGACAGCAGGAATGAACAGTTCTTC	CASSYDSRNEQFF
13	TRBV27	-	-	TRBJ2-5	TGTGCCAGCAGTCCCCTAGTCGGAGAGACCCAGTACTTC	CASSPLVGETQYF
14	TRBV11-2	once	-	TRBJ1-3	TGTGCCAGCAGCCCTAGATCAGGCGGGAACACCATATATTTT	CASSPRSGGNTIYF
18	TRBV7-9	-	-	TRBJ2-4	TGTGCCAGCAGCTTAGACGGAGGAGACTTATTAGCCAAAAACATTCAGTACTTC	CASSLDGGDLLAKNIQYF
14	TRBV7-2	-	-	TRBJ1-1	TGTGCCAGCAGGAGGACAGCAGCGAACACTGAAGCTTTCTTT	CASRRTAANTEAFF
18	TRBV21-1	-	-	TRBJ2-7	TGTGCCAGCAGCAAACAGGGACTAGCGGGGATCGACTCCTACGAGCAGTACTTC	CASSKQGLAGIDSYEQYF
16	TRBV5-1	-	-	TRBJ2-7	TGCGCCAGCAGCTTGGAGGAGCAGGGGATTTTTTTGGAGCAGTACTTC	CASSLEEQGIFLEQYF
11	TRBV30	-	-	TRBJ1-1	TGTGCCTGGAGTACAAACACTGAAGCTTTCTTT	CAWSTNTEAFF
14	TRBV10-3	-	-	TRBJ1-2	TGTGCCATCAATCCGGGGGAAACTAACTATGGCTACACCTTC	CAINPGETNYGYTF
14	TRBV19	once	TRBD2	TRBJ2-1	TGTGCCAGTAGTATGAGCGGGGCGGCGGGTGAGCAGTTCTTC	CASSMSGAAGEQFF
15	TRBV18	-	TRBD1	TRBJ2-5	TGTGCCAGCTCACTGGGACAGGCCCACCAAGAGACCCAGTACTTC	CASSLGQAHQETQYF